Detailed here is one T cell receptor beta chain. Its antigen is still unknown. Both about-4-week and about-12-week second-dose recipients were combined. This entry comes from a study of T cell responses to AZD1222 COVID-19 vaccine. Points from the study as a whole: There were vaccine-associated CD4 TCRs across spike, dominant at 160-218 and 743-854. Rises in breadth and depth of Spike-specific TCRs came after two AZD1222 doses.

Produced via immunoSEQ multiplex PCR; TCRdb's table is partial and in-frame only. The data show 150,000 to 200,000 clones, around nine tenths seen once. V was pared by 4 bases and J by 7 bases, with 6 bases of the junction left unmatched. The CDR3 extends over 13 amino acids. The germline V gene has CDR1 LNHNV and CDR2 YYDKDF (reference sequence). The material was peripheral blood, obtained 28 days after the second AZD1222 dose. This receptor was obtained from an adult who received the AZD1222 COVID-19 vaccine. The V and J genes are TRBV15 and TRBJ1-2, with 7 positions matching TRBD1. In DNA, the CDR3 is TGTGCCACCAGCACGACAGGGTTCGGTGGCTACACCTTC. This codes for CATSTTGFGGYTF. The full variable domain, its missing parts supplied by reference TRBV15 and TRBJ1-2, is DAMVIQNPRYQVTQFGKPVTLSCSQTLNHNVMYWYQQKSSQAPKLLFHYYDKDFNNEADTPDNFQSRRPNTSFCFLDIRSPGLGDTAMYLCATSTTGFGGYTFGSGTRLTVV.